This paragraph reports one T cell receptor (beta chain). TCRdb reanalysed the 5' RACE reads using MiXCR and keeps one entry per CDR3 protein. The sample comprises approximately 600,000 distinct CDR3 sequences, about 12% of which are singletons, and about 15% rests with the top ten. This entry comes from a study of T cells after yellow fever vaccination. As for the study in general: The authors prepared low-cell-number fractions using SMART-Seq v4 Ultra Low Input.

The sample in question was PBMCs, obtained on the day of the yellow fever booster vaccination. The receptor comes from a man under 40 who received the YFV17D yellow fever vaccine.

In nucleotides, the CDR3 is TGCAGTGCCCGAGTGGGACTTCCCGATCCGCCGACCTACGAGCAGTACTTC. Its translation: CSARVGLPDPPTYEQYF. This rearrangement joins TRBV20-1 to TRBJ2-7; D possibly corresponds to TRBD2 (6 bases). CDR1 DFQATT and CDR2 SNEGSKA come from the germline V gene (reference sequence). This CDR3 contains 17 residues. Trimming removed 6 bases from V and 2 bases from J, with 26 bases in between.